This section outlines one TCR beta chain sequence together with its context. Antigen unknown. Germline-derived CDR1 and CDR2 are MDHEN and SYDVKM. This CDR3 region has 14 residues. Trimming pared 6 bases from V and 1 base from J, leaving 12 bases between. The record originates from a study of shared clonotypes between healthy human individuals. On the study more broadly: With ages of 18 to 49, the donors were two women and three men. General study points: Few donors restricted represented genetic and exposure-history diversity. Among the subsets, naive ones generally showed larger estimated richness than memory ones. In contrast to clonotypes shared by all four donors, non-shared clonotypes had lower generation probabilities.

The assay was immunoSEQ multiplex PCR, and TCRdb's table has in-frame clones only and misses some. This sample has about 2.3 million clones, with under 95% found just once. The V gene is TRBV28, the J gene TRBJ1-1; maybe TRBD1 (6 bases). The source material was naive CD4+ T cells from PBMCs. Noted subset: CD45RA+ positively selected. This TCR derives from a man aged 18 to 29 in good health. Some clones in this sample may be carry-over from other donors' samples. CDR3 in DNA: TGTGCCAGCAGAGGTGGGACACCGAACACTGAAGCTTTCTTT. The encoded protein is CASRGGTPNTEAFF.